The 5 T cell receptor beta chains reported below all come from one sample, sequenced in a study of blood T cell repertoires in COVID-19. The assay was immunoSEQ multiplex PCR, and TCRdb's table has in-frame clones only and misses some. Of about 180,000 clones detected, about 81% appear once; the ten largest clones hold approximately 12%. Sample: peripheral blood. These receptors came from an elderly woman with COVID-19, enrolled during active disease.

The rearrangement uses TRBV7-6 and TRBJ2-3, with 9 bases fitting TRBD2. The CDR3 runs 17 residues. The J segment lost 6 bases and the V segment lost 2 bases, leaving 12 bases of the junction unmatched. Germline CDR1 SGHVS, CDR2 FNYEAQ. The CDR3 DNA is TGTGCCAGCAGCTTACGTAGCGGGAGAGGGGGGATGGATACGCAGTATTTT. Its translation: CASSLRSGRGGMDTQYF.

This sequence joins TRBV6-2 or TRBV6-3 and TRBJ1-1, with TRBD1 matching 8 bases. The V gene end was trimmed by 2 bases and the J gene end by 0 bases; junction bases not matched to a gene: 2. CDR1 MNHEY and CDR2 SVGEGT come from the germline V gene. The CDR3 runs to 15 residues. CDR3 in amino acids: CASSYGQGLNTEAFF. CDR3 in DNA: TGTGCCAGCAGTTACGGACAGGGATTGAACACTGAAGCTTTCTTT.

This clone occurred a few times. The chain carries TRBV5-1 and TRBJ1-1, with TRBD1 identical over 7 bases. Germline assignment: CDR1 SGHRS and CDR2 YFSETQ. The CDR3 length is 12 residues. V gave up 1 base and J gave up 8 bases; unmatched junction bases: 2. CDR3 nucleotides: TGCGCCAGCAGCTTGATGGGACAGGAAGCTTTCTTT. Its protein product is CASSLMGQEAFF. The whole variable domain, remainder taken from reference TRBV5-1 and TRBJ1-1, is KAGVTQTPRYLIKTRGQQVTLSCSPISGHRSVSWYQQTPGQGLQFLFEYFSETQRNKGNFPGRFSGRQFSNSRSEMNVSTLELGDSALYLCASSLMGQEAFFGQGTRLTVV.

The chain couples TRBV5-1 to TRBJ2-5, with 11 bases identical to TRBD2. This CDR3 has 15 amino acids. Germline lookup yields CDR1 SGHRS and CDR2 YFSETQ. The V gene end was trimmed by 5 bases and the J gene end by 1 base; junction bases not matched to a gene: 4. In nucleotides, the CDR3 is TGCGCCAGCAGTTGGGGGACTAGCGGCCAAGAGACCCAGTACTTC. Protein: CASSWGTSGQETQYF.

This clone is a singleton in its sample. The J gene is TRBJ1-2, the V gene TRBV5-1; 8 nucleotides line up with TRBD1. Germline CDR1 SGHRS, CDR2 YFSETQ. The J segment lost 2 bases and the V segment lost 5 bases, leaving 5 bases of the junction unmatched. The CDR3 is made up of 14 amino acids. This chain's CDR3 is CASRDQGANYGYTF. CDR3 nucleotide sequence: TGCGCCAGCAGAGACCAGGGGGCGAACTATGGCTACACCTTC.